Listed below are T cell receptor beta chains from one sample, sequenced in a study of cytomegalovirus exposure and HLA in healthy donors. Assay used: immunoSEQ multiplex PCR; TCRdb lists only in-frame clones, some missing. The specimen's table records approximately 110,000 clones. The sample taken for sequencing was PBMCs. These TCRs come from a man aged 35 to 55 in good health and CMV-seropositive. CDR3s include the opening cysteine and the closing phenylalanine or tryptophan. Each record gives: J gene, D gene, V gene, CDR3 protein, CDR3 DNA. D genes are given only for firm matches.

J gene: TRBJ2-7; D gene: TRBD1; V gene: TRBV5-1; CDR3 protein: CASSLPRTGANYEQYF; CDR3 DNA: TGCGCCAGCAGCTTGCCCAGGACAGGGGCGAACTACGAGCAGTACTTC
J gene: TRBJ1-1; D gene: TRBD1; V gene: TRBV18; CDR3 protein: CASSRQGNSEAFF; CDR3 DNA: TGTGCCAGCTCCCGACAGGGGAACTCTGAAGCTTTCTTT
J gene: TRBJ1-4; D gene: .; V gene: TRBV5-5; CDR3 protein: CASGPQGRGEKLFF; CDR3 DNA: TGTGCCAGCGGGCCACAGGGCCGGGGTGAAAAACTGTTTTTT
J gene: TRBJ2-7; D gene: TRBD1; V gene: TRBV7-9; CDR3 protein: CASSPRDRGTYEQYF; CDR3 DNA: TGTGCCAGCAGCCCAAGGGACAGGGGGACCTACGAGCAGTACTTC
J gene: TRBJ2-5; D gene: TRBD1; V gene: TRBV7-8; CDR3 protein: CASSPDTGTGFGGTQYF; CDR3 DNA: TGTGCCAGCAGCCCCGACACCGGGACAGGGTTTGGGGGGACCCAGTACTTC
J gene: TRBJ2-2; D gene: .; V gene: TRBV7-2; CDR3 protein: CASNLIINTGELFF; CDR3 DNA: TGTGCCAGCAACCTAATTATAAACACCGGGGAGCTGTTTTTT
J gene: TRBJ2-7; D gene: .; V gene: TRBV5-4; CDR3 protein: CASSLDRSYEQYF; CDR3 DNA: TGTGCCAGCAGCTTGGACAGAAGCTACGAGCAGTACTTC
J gene: TRBJ1-5; D gene: .; V gene: TRBV5-6; CDR3 protein: CASSFLGNQPQHF; CDR3 DNA: TGTGCCAGCAGCTTTCTCGGCAATCAGCCCCAGCATTTT
J gene: TRBJ1-2; D gene: TRBD1; V gene: TRBV18; CDR3 protein: CASSQPGQGDYGYTF; CDR3 DNA: TGTGCCAGCTCGCAACCGGGACAGGGGGACTATGGCTACACCTTC
J gene: TRBJ2-7; D gene: .; V gene: TRBV5-1; CDR3 protein: CASSLARGDYEQYF; CDR3 DNA: TGCGCCAGCAGCTTGGCCAGGGGTGACTACGAGCAGTACTTC
J gene: TRBJ2-7; D gene: TRBD2; V gene: TRBV6-1; CDR3 protein: CASLTSGRGPEQYF; CDR3 DNA: TGTGCCAGCTTAACTAGCGGGAGGGGTCCCGAGCAGTACTTC
J gene: TRBJ2-7; D gene: .; V gene: TRBV15; CDR3 protein: CATSEGAEQYF; CDR3 DNA: TGTGCCACCAGCGAAGGAGCCGAGCAGTACTTC
J gene: TRBJ2-7; D gene: .; V gene: TRBV7-3; CDR3 protein: CASSLTQGTNEQYF; CDR3 DNA: TGTGCCAGCAGCTTAACTCAAGGAACTAACGAGCAGTACTTC
J gene: TRBJ1-2; D gene: .; V gene: TRBV2; CDR3 protein: CASGGAGGYTF; CDR3 DNA: TGTGCCAGCGGGGGCGCCGGTGGCTACACCTTC
J gene: TRBJ1-2; D gene: .; V gene: TRBV27; CDR3 protein: CASKDTLEVYGYTF; CDR3 DNA: TGTGCCAGCAAAGACACGTTAGAAGTCTATGGCTACACCTTC
J gene: TRBJ2-1; D gene: TRBD2; V gene: TRBV29-1; CDR3 protein: CSAGTGGDYNEQFF; CDR3 DNA: TGCAGCGCCGGGACCGGGGGGGACTACAATGAGCAGTTCTTC
J gene: TRBJ2-1; D gene: TRBD2; V gene: TRBV6-5; CDR3 protein: CASSYGTSGYSEQFF; CDR3 DNA: TGTGCCAGCAGTTATGGGACTAGCGGATACAGTGAGCAGTTCTTC
J gene: TRBJ1-1; D gene: .; V gene: TRBV5-1; CDR3 protein: CASSHIGNTEAFF; CDR3 DNA: TGCGCCAGCAGCCATATCGGGAACACTGAAGCTTTCTTT
J gene: TRBJ2-3; D gene: .; V gene: TRBV20-1; CDR3 protein: CSASRTDTQYF; CDR3 DNA: TGCAGTGCTAGCAGGACAGATACGCAGTATTTT
J gene: TRBJ2-3; D gene: .; V gene: TRBV6-6; CDR3 protein: CASSQSGATDTQYF; CDR3 DNA: TGTGCCAGCAGTCAAAGCGGAGCCACAGATACGCAGTATTTT
J gene: TRBJ2-3; D gene: .; V gene: TRBV6-6; CDR3 protein: CASTQAGWADTQYF; CDR3 DNA: TGTGCCAGCACACAGGCGGGATGGGCAGATACGCAGTATTTT
J gene: TRBJ1-1; D gene: .; V gene: TRBV4-1; CDR3 protein: CASSQEGGSNTEAFF; CDR3 DNA: TGCGCCAGCAGCCAAGAGGGGGGGTCGAACACTGAAGCTTTCTTT
J gene: TRBJ2-1; D gene: TRBD2; V gene: TRBV10-1; CDR3 protein: CASSETSGKSYNEQFF; CDR3 DNA: TGCGCCAGCAGTGAGACTAGCGGGAAATCCTACAATGAGCAGTTCTTC
J gene: TRBJ1-1; D gene: TRBD1; V gene: TRBV28; CDR3 protein: CASSSGQLMNTEAFF; CDR3 DNA: TGTGCCAGCAGTTCGGGACAGCTCATGAACACTGAAGCTTTCTTT
J gene: TRBJ2-2; D gene: .; V gene: TRBV9; CDR3 protein: CAGSDRLGAGELFF; CDR3 DNA: TGTGCCGGCAGCGACAGACTAGGGGCCGGGGAGCTGTTTTTT
J gene: TRBJ1-3; D gene: .; V gene: TRBV11-3; CDR3 protein: CASSLHTGSGNTIYF; CDR3 DNA: TGTGCCAGCAGCCTCCACACGGGATCTGGAAACACCATATATTTT
J gene: TRBJ2-1; D gene: .; V gene: TRBV30; CDR3 protein: CAVAGSYNEQFF; CDR3 DNA: TGTGCCGTGGCAGGGTCCTACAATGAGCAGTTCTTC
J gene: TRBJ1-1; D gene: TRBD1; V gene: TRBV6-1; CDR3 protein: CASTRTGVNTEAFF; CDR3 DNA: TGTGCCAGCACCCGGACAGGCGTGAACACTGAAGCTTTCTTT
J gene: TRBJ1-5; D gene: .; V gene: TRBV18; CDR3 protein: CASSSQPGGAAQPQHF; CDR3 DNA: TGTGCCAGCTCATCTCAGCCGGGGGGGGCAGCGCAGCCCCAGCATTTT
J gene: TRBJ2-1; D gene: TRBD2; V gene: TRBV5-1; CDR3 protein: CASKTPPSGRTNYNEQFF; CDR3 DNA: TGCGCCAGCAAAACCCCGCCTAGCGGAAGGACTAACTACAATGAGCAGTTCTTC
J gene: TRBJ1-5; D gene: .; V gene: TRBV6-1; CDR3 protein: CASSEWRRVNSNQPQHF; CDR3 DNA: TGTGCCAGCAGTGAGTGGCGCAGGGTAAATAGCAATCAGCCCCAGCATTTT
J gene: TRBJ2-2; D gene: TRBD2; V gene: TRBV7-3; CDR3 protein: CASSLTQAGTNTGELFF; CDR3 DNA: TGTGCCAGCAGCTTAACTCAAGCGGGAACGAACACCGGGGAGCTGTTTTTT
J gene: TRBJ2-7; D gene: .; V gene: TRBV6-1; CDR3 protein: CASASRVTYEQYF; CDR3 DNA: TGTGCCAGCGCCTCGCGGGTAACCTACGAGCAGTACTTC
J gene: TRBJ2-7; D gene: TRBD1; V gene: TRBV6-5; CDR3 protein: CASSLSSGGRLEQYF; CDR3 DNA: TGTGCCAGCAGTCTATCGTCAGGGGGTAGGCTCGAGCAGTACTTC
J gene: TRBJ2-5; D gene: .; V gene: TRBV30; CDR3 protein: CAWNPSPRETQYF; CDR3 DNA: TGTGCCTGGAACCCTTCCCCCCGGGAGACCCAGTACTTC
J gene: TRBJ1-2; D gene: TRBD1; V gene: TRBV6-5; CDR3 protein: CASTGNYEGAGGYTF; CDR3 DNA: TGTGCCAGCACCGGCAATTACGAGGGGGCGGGGGGCTACACCTTC
J gene: TRBJ1-5; D gene: TRBD1; V gene: TRBV10-2; CDR3 protein: CASSPGQGVAQPQHF; CDR3 DNA: TGCGCCAGCAGTCCCGGACAGGGTGTCGCTCAGCCCCAGCATTTT
J gene: TRBJ1-2; D gene: .; V gene: TRBV28; CDR3 protein: CASSSSPSHRVNGYTF; CDR3 DNA: TGTGCCAGCAGCTCGTCCCCCTCGCACAGGGTAAATGGCTACACCTTC
J gene: TRBJ2-2; D gene: .; V gene: TRBV19; CDR3 protein: CASSIRFPGELFF; CDR3 DNA: TGTGCCAGTAGTATCAGGTTTCCCGGGGAGCTGTTTTTT
J gene: TRBJ1-1; D gene: .; V gene: TRBV27; CDR3 protein: CASRPQGAEAFF; CDR3 DNA: TGTGCCAGCAGGCCCCAAGGGGCTGAAGCTTTCTTT